What follows are 6 T cell receptor beta chains derived from one specimen sequenced in a study of blood T cell repertoires in COVID-19. Measured with immunoSEQ multiplex PCR; TCRdb has only the in-frame clones, and not every one. This table holds nearly 95,000 clones, roughly 90% found once. The sequenced material came from peripheral blood. The receptors shown here come from a human donor with active COVID-19. The donor label of this sample is uncertain.

This clone was detected only once. The CDR3 region has the DNA TGTGCCAGCAGCTTATCGGGACAGGGGTTTCGAATCGCCTACAATGAGCAGTTCTTC. Amino acid sequence: CASSLSGQGFRIAYNEQFF. The chain has TRBV7-2 and TRBJ2-1; 10 bases are shared with TRBD1. The germline gives CDR1 SGHTA, CDR2 FQGNSA. After removal of 2 bases from V and 2 bases from J, the junction contained 12 bases not matched to a gene. The CDR3 has 19 amino acids.

The V and J genes are TRBV11-3 and TRBJ1-5; TRBD1 agrees at 10 bases. Germline assignment: CDR1 SGHNT and CDR2 YENEEA. CDR3 length equals 15 residues. Trimming cost V 4 bases and J 1 base; bases outside gene matches: 1. CDR3 protein: CASSWDRGSNQPQHF. Here the CDR3 DNA reads TGTGCCAGCAGCTGGGACAGGGGCAGCAATCAGCCCCAGCATTTT.

As DNA, the CDR3 is TGTGCCAGCAGCTTCGGCCGGGACAGGGTGACCACCGGGGAGCTGTTTTTT. It codes for CASSFGRDRVTTGELFF. The genes are TRBV7-9 and TRBJ2-2, with TRBD1 matching 9 bases. The CDR3 extends over 17 amino acids. The V gene end was trimmed by 3 bases and the J gene end by 4 bases; junction bases not matched to a gene: 9. Germline CDR1 is SEHNR and CDR2 is FQNEAQ (reference sequence).

The J gene is TRBJ1-2, the V gene TRBV6-5; 9 nucleotides line up with TRBD1. V was clipped by 6 bases and J by 5 bases; unmatched bases: 10. CDR1 is MNHEY and CDR2 is SVGAGI in the germline V gene. The CDR3 contains 15 residues. CDR3 bases: TGTGCCAGCAGGCTGACGACAGGGGGTTGGTATGGCTACACCTTC. Translated, it gives CASRLTTGGWYGYTF.

The chain is built from TRBV27 and TRBJ1-5; tentative D call: TRBD1 (5 bases). The CDR3 contains 13 residues. The germline V gene has CDR1 MNHEY and CDR2 SMNVEV (reference sequence). V shed 0 bases and J shed 5 bases, with 5 bases lying between them. The CDR3 bases are TGTGCCAGCAGTTTATCAGGGGATCAGCCCCAGCATTTT. Residues: CASSLSGDQPQHF.

The V gene is TRBV4-3, the J gene TRBJ1-1; D not certain. Germline loops: CDR1 LGHNA, CDR2 YSLEER. The CDR3 length is 17 residues. The ends were cut back, 1 base at V and 1 base at J, with 16 bases in the middle. The chain's CDR3 is CASSQGRSGSENTEAFF. In DNA form, the CDR3 reads TGCGCCAGCAGCCAAGGGAGGTCCGGGTCGGAGAACACTGAAGCTTTCTTT.